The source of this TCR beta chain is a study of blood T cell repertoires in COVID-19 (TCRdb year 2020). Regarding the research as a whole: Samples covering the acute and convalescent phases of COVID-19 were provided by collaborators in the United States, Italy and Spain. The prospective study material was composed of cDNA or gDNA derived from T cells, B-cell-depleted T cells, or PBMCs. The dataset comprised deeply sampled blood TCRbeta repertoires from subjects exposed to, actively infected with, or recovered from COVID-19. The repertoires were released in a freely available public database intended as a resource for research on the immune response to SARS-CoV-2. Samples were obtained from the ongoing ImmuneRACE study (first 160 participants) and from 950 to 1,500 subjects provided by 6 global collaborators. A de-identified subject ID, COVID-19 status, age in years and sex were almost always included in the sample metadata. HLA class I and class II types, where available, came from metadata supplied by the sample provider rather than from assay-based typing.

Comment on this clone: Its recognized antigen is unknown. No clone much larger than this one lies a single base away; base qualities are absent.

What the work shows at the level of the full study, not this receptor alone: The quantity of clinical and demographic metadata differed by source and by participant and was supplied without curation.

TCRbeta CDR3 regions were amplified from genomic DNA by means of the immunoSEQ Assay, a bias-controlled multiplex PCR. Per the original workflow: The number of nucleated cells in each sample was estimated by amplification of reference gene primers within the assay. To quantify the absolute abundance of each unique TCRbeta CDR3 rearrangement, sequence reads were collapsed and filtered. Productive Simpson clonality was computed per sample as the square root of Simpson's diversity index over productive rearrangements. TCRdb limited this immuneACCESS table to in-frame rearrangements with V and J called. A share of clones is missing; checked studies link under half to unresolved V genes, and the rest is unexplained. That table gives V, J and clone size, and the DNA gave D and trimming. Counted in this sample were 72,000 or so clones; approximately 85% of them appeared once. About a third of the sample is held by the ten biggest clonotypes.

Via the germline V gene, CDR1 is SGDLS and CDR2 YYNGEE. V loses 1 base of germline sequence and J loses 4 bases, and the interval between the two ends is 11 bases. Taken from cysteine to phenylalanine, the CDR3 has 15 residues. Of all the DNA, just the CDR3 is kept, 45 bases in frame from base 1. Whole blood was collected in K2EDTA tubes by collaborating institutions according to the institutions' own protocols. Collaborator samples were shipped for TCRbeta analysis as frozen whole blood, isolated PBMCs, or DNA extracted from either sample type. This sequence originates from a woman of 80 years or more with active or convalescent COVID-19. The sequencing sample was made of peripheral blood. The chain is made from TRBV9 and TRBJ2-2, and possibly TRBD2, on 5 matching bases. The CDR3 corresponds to CASSVFTSSTGELFF. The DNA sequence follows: TGTGCCAGCAGCGTATTTACTAGTTCCACCGGGGAGCTGTTTTTT.